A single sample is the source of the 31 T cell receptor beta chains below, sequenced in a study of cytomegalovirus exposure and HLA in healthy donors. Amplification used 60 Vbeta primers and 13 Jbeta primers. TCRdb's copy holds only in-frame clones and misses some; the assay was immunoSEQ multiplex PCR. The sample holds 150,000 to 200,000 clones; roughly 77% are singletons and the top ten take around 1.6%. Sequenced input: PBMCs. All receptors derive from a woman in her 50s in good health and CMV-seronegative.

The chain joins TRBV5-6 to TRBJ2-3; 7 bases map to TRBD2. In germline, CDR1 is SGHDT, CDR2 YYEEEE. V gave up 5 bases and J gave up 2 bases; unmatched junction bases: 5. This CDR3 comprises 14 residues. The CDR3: CASRPLASTDTQYF. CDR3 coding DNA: TGTGCCAGCAGGCCACTAGCGTCCACAGATACGCAGTATTTT.

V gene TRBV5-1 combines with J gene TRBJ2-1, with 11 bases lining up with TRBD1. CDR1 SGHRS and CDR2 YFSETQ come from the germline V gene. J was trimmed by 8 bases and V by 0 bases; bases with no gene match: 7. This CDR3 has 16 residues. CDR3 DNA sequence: TGCGCCAGCAGCTTGGCCGGGACAGGGGGACAGTATGAGCAGTTCTTC. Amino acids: CASSLAGTGGQYEQFF.

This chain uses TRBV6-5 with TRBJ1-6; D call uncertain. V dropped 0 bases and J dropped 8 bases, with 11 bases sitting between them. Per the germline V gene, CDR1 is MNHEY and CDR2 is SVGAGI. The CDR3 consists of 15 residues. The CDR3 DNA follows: TGTGCCAGCAGTTACTCCGGACTGATCGATTCACCCCTCCACTTT. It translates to CASSYSGLIDSPLHF.

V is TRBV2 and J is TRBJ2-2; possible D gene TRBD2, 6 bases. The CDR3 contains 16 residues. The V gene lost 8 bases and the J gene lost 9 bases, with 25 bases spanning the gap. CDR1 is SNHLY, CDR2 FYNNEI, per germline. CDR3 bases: TGTGCCAGCTCTACGGGAGAGGGTGGAGGGTCGAGGGAGCTGTTTTTT. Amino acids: CASSTGEGGGSRELFF.

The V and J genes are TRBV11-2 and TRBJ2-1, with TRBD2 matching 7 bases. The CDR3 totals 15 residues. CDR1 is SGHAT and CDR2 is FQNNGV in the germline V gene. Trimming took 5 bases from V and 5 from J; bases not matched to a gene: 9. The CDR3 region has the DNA TGTGCCAGCAGCCTCCACGGGAGGCGCGACAATGAGCAGTTCTTC. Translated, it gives CASSLHGRRDNEQFF.

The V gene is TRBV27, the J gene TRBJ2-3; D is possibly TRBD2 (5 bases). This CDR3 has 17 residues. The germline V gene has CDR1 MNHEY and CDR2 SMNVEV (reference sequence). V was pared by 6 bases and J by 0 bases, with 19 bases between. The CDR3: CASSRGLSASSTDTQYF. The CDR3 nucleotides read TGTGCCAGCAGCCGGGGTCTATCAGCCTCTAGCACAGATACGCAGTATTTT.

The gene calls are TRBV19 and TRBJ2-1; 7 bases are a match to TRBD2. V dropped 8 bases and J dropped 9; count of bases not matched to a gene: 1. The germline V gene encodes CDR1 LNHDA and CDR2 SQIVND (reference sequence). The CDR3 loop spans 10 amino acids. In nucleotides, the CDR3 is TGTGCCAGTGGGACTATTGAGCAGTTCTTC. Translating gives CASGTIEQFF.

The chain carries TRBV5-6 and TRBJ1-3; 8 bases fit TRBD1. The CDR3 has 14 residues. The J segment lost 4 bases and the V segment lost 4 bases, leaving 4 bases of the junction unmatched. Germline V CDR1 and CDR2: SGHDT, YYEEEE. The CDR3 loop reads CASSMTGAGNTIYF. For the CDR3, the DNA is TGTGCCAGCAGCATGACAGGGGCGGGAAACACCATATATTTT.

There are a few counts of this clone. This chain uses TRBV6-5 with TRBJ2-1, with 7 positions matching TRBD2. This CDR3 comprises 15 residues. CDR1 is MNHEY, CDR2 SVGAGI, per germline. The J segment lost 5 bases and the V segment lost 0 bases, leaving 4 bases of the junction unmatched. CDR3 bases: TGTGCCAGCAGTTACTCGTCTAGCGGCCACAATGAGCAGTTCTTC. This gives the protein CASSYSSSGHNEQFF.

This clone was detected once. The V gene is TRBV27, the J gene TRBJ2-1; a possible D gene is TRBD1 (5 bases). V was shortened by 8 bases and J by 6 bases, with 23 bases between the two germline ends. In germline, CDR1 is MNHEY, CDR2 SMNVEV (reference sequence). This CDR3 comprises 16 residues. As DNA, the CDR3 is TGTGCCAGCTCGACCGAACAGGTTCTCACGGGCAATGAGCAGTTCTTC. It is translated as CASSTEQVLTGNEQFF.

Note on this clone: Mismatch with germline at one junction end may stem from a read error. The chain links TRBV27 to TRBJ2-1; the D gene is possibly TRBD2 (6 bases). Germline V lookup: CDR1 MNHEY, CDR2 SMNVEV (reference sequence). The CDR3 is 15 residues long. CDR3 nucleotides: TGTGCCAGCAGTATTACTAGCTCCTCCCACAATGAGCAGTTCTTC. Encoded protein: CASSITSSSHNEQFF.

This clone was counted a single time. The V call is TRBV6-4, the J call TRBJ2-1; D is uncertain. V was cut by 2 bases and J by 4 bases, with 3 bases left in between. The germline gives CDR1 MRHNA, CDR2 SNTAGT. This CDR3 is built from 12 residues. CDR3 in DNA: TGTGCCAGCAGTGACCGGTACAATGAGCAGTTCTTC. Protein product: CASSDRYNEQFF.

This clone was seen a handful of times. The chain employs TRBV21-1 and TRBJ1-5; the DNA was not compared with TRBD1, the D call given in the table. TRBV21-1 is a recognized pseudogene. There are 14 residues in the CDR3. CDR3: CASNETGFNQPQHF. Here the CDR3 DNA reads TGTGCCAGCAACGAGACAGGGTTTAATCAGCCCCAGCATTTT.

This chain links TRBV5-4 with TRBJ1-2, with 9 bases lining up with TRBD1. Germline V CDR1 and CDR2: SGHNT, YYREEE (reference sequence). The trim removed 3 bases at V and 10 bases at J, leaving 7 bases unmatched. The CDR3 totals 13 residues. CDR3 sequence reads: CASSSGTGSVYTF. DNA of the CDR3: TGTGCCAGCAGCTCCGGGACAGGGTCTGTCTACACCTTC.

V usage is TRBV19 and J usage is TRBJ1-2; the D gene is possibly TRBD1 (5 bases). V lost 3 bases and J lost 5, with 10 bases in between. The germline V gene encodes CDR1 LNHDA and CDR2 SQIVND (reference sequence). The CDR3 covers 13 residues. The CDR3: CASSIDRVYGYTF. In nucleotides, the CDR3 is TGTGCCAGTAGTATCGACAGAGTGTATGGCTACACCTTC.

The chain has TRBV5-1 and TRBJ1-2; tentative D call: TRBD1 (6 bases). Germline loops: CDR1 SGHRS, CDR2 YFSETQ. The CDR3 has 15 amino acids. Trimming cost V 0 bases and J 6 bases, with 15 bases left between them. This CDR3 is CASSLDLETGDGYTF. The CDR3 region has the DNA TGCGCCAGCAGCTTGGACCTCGAGACAGGCGATGGCTACACCTTC.

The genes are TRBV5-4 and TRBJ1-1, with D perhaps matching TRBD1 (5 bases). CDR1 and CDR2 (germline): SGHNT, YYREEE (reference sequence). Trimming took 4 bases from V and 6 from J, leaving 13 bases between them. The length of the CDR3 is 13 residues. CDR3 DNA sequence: TGTGCCAGCAGCCTCCAGGGTCCTCCTGAAGCTTTCTTT. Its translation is CASSLQGPPEAFF. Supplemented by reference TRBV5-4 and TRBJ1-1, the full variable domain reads ETGVTQSPTHLIKTRGQQVTLRCSSQSGHNTVSWYQQALGQGPQFIFQYYREEENGRGNFPPRFSGLQFPNYSSELNVNALELDDSALYLCASSLQGPPEAFFGQGTRLTVV.

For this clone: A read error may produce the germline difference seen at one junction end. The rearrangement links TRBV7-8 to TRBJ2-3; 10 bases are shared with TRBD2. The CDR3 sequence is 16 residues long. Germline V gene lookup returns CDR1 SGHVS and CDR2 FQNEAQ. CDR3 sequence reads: CASTLPTSGFKETQYF. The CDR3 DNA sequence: TGTGCCAGCACCTTACCGACTAGCGGGTTTAAGGAGACGCAGTATTTT.

In DNA form, the CDR3 reads TGCAGCGTTGTGTCAGGGTCCTATGGCTACACCTTC. As protein: CSVVSGSYGYTF. The rearrangement joins TRBV29-1 to TRBJ1-2; weak D call: TRBD1 (5 bases). The germline V gene encodes CDR1 SQVTM and CDR2 ANQGSEA. The length of the CDR3 is 12 residues. V was shortened by 4 bases and J by 4 bases, with 10 bases between the two germline ends.

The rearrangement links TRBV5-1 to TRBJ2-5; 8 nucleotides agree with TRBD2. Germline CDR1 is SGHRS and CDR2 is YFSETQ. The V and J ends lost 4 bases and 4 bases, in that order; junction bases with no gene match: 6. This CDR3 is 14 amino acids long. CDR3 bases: TGCGCCAGCAGCAGCACGAGCGGGAGAGAGACCCAGTACTTC. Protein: CASSSTSGRETQYF. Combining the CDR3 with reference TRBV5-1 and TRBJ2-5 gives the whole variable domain KAGVTQTPRYLIKTRGQQVTLSCSPISGHRSVSWYQQTPGQGLQFLFEYFSETQRNKGNFPGRFSGRQFSNSRSEMNVSTLELGDSALYLCASSSTSGRETQYFGPGTRLLVL.

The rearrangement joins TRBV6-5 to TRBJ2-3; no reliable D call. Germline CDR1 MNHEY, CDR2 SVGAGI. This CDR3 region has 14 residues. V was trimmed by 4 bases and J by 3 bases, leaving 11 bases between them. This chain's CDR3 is CASSSRVGTDTQYF. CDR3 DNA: TGTGCCAGCAGTTCCCGGGTCGGGACAGATACGCAGTATTTT.

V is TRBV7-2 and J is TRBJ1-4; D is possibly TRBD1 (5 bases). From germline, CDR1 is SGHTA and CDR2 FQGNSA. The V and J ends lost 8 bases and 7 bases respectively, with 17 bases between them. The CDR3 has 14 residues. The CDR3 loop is CASARRGGGEKLFF. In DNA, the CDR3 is TGTGCCAGCGCGAGAAGGGGCGGCGGTGAAAAACTGTTTTTT. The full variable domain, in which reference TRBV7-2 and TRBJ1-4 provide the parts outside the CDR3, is GAGVSQSPSNKVTEKGKDVELRCDPISGHTALYWYRQSLGQGLEFLIYFQGNSAPDKSGLPSDRFSAERTGGSVSTLTIQRTQQEDSAVYLCASARRGGGEKLFFGSGTQLSVL.

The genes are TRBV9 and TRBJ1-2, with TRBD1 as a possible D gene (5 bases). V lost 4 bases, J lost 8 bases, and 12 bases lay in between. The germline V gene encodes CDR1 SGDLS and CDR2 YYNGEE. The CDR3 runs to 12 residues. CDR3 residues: CASSRTGEGYTF. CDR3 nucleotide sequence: TGTGCCAGCAGCCGCACGGGGGAGGGCTACACCTTC.

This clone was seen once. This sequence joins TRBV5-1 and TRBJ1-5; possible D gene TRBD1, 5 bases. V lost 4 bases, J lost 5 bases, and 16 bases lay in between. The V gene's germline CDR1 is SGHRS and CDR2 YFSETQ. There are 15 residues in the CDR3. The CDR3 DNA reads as TGCGCCAGCAGCCTGGGCCCAGGGCCTCATCAGCCCCAGCATTTT. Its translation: CASSLGPGPHQPQHF.

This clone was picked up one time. CDR3 in DNA: TGTGCCAGCGCGGGACAGGGGGCCGGAGGCTACACCTTC. It translates to CASAGQGAGGYTF. The chain combines TRBV18 with TRBJ1-2, with 12 bases that match TRBD1. J lost 8 bases, V lost 8 bases, and 6 bases had no gene match. CDR1 is KGHSH and CDR2 is LQKENI in the germline V gene. CDR3 length: 13 amino acids.

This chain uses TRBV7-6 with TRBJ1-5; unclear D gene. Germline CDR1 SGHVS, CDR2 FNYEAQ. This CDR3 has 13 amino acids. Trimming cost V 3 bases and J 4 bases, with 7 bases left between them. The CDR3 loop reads CASSLVSNQPQHF. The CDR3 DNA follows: TGTGCCAGCAGCTTGGTCAGTAATCAGCCCCAGCATTTT.

CDR3 in amino acids: CASSPSNPTNEKLFF. The CDR3 bases are TGTGCCAGTAGTCCATCCAATCCAACTAATGAAAAACTGTTTTTT. The rearrangement links TRBV19 to TRBJ1-4; D is ambiguous. From germline, CDR1 is LNHDA and CDR2 SQIVND (reference sequence). This CDR3 is 15 amino acids long. The V end was cut by 5 bases, the J end by 0 bases, with 10 bases between.

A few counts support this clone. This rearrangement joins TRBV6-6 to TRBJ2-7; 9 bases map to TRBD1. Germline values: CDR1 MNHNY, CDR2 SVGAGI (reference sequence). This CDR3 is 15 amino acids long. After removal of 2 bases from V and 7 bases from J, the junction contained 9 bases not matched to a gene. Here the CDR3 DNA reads TGTGCCAGCAGTTACCAACTACAGGGGGCGAGGGAGCAGTACTTC. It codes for CASSYQLQGAREQYF.

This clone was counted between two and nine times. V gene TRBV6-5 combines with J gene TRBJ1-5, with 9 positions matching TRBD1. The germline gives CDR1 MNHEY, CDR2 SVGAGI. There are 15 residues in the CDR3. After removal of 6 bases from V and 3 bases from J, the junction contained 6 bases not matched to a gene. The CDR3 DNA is TGTGCCAGCAGATCTACAGGGGGCATCAATCAGCCCCAGCATTTT. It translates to CASRSTGGINQPQHF.

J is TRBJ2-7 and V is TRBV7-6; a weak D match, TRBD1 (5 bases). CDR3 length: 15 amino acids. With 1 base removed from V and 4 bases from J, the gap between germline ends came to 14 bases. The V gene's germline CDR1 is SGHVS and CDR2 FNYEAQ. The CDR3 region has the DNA TGTGCCAGCAGCTTAGACGAGGCAGGGCGATACGAGCAGTACTTC. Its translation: CASSLDEAGRYEQYF.

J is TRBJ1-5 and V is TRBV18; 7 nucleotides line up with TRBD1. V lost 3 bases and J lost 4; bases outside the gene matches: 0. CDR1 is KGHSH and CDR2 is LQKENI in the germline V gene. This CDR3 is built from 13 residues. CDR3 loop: CASSPDRNQPQHF. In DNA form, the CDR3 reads TGTGCCAGCTCACCGGACAGGAATCAGCCCCAGCATTTT.